This TCR beta chain emerged from a study of blood T cell repertoires in COVID-19. TCRdb's table, derived via immunoSEQ multiplex PCR, lists solely in-frame clones and lacks some. The data contain roughly 280,000 clones, roughly 90% of them seen just once; the ten biggest clones take up 11%. This clone was observed a single time. Enrolment of Seattle patients took place during active infection, and they were followed longitudinally. In germline, CDR1 is MDHEN, CDR2 SYDVKM. The CDR3 consists of 13 residues. Trimming left V 10 bases short and J 3 bases short, with 12 bases between. The rearrangement uses TRBV28 and TRBJ2-2, with D possibly TRBD2 on 5 matching bases. The receptor was isolated from a woman aged 30 to 39 with COVID-19, enrolled during active disease. Sequencing was done on a sample of peripheral blood. The CDR3 loop is CAIRGIDTGELFF. The CDR3, as DNA: TGTGCCATCCGGGGTATTGACACCGGGGAGCTGTTTTTT.